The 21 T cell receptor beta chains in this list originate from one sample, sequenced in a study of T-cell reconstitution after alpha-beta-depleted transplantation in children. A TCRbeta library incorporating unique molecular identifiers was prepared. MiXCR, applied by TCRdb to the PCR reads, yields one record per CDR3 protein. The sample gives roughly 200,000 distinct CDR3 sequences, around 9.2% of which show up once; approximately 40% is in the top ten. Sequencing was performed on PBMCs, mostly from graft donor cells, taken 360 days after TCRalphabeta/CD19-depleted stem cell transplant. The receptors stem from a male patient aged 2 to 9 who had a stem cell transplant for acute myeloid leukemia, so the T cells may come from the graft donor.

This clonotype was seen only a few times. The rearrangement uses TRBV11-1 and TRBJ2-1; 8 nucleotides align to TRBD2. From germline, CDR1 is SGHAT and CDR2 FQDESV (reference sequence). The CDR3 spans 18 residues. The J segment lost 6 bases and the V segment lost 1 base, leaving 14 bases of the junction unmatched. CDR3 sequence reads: CASSLGVLGTRSSNEQFF. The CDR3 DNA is TGTGCCAGCAGCTTAGGCGTACTGGGGACTAGGAGTAGCAATGAGCAGTTCTTC.

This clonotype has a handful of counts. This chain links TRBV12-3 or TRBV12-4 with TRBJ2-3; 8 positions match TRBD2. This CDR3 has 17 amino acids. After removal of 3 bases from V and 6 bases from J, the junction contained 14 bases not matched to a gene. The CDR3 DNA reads TGTGCCAGCAGTTTCCAACCTTATAGCGGGAAGCCTGATACGCAGTATTTT. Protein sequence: CASSFQPYSGKPDTQYF.

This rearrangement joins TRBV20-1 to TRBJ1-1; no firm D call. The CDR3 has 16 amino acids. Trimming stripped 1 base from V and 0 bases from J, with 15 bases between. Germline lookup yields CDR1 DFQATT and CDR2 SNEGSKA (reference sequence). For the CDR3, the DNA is TGCAGTGCTAGAGCCGGGCCAAGGGCCATGAACACTGAAGCTTTCTTT. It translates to CSARAGPRAMNTEAFF.

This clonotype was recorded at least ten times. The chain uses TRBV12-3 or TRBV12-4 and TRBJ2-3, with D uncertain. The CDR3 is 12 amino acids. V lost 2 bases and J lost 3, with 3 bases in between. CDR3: CASSLMTDTQYF. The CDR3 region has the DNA TGTGCCAGCAGTTTAATGACAGATACGCAGTATTTT.

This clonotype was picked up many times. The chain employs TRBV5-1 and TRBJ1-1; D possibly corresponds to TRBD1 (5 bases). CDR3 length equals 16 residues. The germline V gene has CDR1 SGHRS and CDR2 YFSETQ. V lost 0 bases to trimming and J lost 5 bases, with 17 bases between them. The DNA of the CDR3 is TGCGCCAGCAGCTTGGGGTCGGGGCAGGGCGGAACTGAAGCTTTCTTT. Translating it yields CASSLGSGQGGTEAFF.

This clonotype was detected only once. CDR3 coding DNA: TGCGCCAGCACCCCGGACTCGGACAATGAGCAGTTCTTC. Translating it yields CASTPDSDNEQFF. J is TRBJ2-1 and V is TRBV5-1, with D possibly matching TRBD2 (5 bases). Per germline, CDR1 SGHRS and CDR2 YFSETQ. Trimming stripped 6 bases from V and 5 bases from J, with 12 bases between. The CDR3 extends over 13 amino acids.

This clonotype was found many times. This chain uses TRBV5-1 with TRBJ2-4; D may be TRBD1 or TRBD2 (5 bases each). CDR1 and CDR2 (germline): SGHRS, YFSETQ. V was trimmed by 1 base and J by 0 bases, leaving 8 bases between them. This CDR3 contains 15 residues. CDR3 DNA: TGCGCCAGCAGCTTGTCGAGGGGAGCCAAAAACATTCAGTACTTC. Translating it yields CASSLSRGAKNIQYF.

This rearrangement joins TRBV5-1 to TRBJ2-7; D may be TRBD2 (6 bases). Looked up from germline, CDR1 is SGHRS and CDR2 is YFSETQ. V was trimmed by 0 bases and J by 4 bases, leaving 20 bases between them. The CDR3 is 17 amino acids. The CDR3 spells CASSLVLGTLGVYEQYV. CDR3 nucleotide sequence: TGCGCCAGCAGCTTGGTTCTAGGGACTCTCGGGGTTTACGAGCAGTACGTC.

CDR3 DNA sequence: TGCAGCGTTGTACTACCGGGACAGGGGATCCCTAGGACGTTTTTT. Encoded protein: CSVVLPGQGIPRTFF. This chain connects TRBV29-1 to TRBJ2-2, with 10 bases aligning to TRBD1. V lost 4 bases and J lost 16; bases outside the gene matches: 18. The germline gives CDR1 SQVTM, CDR2 ANQGSEA. The CDR3 contains 15 residues.

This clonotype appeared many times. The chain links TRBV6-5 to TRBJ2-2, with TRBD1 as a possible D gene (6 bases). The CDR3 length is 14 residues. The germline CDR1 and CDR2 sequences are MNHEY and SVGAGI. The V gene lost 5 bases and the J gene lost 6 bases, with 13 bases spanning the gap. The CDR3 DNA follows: TGTGCCAGCAGTAATTTCAGGGGTTCCGGGGAGCTGTTTTTT. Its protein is CASSNFRGSGELFF.

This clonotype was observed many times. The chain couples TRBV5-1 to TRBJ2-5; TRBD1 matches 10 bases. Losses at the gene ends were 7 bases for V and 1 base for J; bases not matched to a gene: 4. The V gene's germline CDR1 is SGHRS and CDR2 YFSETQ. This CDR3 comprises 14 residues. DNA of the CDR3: TGCGCCAGCGGTTGGACAGGGGGCCAAGAGACCCAGTACTTC. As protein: CASGWTGGQETQYF.

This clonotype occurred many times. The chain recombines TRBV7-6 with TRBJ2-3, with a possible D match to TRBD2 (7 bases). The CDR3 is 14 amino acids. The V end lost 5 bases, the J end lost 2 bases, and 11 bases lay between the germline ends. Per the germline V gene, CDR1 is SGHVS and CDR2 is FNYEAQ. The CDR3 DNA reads TGTGCCAGCAGCCCCGGGGGGCTCACAGATACGCAGTATTTT. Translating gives CASSPGGLTDTQYF. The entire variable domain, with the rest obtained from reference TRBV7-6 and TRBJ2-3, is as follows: GAGVSQSPRYKVTKRGQDVALRCDPISGHVSLYWYRQALGQGPEFLTYFNYEAQQDKSGLPNDRFSAERPEGSISTLTIQRTEQRDSAMYRCASSPGGLTDTQYFGPGTRLTVL.

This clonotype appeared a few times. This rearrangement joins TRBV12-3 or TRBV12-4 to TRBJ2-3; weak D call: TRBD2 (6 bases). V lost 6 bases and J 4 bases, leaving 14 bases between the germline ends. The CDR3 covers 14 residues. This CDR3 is CASRGTSFSDTQYF. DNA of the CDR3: TGTGCCAGCAGGGGGACTTCCTTTTCAGATACGCAGTATTTT.

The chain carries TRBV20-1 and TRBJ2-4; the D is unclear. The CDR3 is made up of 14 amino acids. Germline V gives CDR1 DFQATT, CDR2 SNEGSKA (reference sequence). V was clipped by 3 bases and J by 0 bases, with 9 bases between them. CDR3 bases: TGCAGTGCTAGCAATCGGCTAGCCAAAAACATTCAGTACTTC. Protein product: CSASNRLAKNIQYF.

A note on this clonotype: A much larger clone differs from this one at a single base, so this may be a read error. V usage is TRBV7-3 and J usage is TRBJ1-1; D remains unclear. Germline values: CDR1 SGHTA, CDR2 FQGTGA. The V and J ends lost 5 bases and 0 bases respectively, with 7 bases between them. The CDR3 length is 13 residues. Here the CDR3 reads CASSAQVNTEAFF. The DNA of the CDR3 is TGTGCCAGCAGCGCCCAGGTGAACACTGAAGCTTTCTTT.

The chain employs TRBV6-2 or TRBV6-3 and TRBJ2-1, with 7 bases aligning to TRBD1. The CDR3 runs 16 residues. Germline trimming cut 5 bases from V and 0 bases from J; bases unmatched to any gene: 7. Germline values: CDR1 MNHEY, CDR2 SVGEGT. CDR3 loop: CASSGATGFSYNEQFF. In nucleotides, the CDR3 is TGTGCCAGCAGTGGGGCGACAGGGTTCTCCTACAATGAGCAGTTCTTC.

CDR3 amino acids: CASSLWGQGAYEQYV. In nucleotides, the CDR3 is TGCGCCAGCAGCTTGTGGGGACAGGGAGCCTACGAGCAGTACGTC. The chain employs TRBV5-1 and TRBJ2-7; 9 bases are a match to TRBD1. CDR1 and CDR2 from the germline V gene are SGHRS and YFSETQ. CDR3 length: 15 residues. With 1 base clipped from V and 2 bases from J, the junction kept 4 bases outside the gene matches.

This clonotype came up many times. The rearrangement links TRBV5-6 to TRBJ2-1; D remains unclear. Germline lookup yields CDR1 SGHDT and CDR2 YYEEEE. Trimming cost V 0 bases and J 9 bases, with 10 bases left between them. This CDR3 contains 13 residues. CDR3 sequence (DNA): TGTGCCAGCAGCTTGGTTTTGCCTCGTGAGCAGTTCTTC. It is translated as CASSLVLPREQFF.

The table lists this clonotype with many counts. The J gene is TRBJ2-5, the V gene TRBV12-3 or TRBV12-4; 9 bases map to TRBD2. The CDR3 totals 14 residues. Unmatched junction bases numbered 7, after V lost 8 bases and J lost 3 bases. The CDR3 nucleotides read TGTGCCAGCCATGCCCCTAGCGGGAAAGAGACCCAGTACTTC. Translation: CASHAPSGKETQYF.

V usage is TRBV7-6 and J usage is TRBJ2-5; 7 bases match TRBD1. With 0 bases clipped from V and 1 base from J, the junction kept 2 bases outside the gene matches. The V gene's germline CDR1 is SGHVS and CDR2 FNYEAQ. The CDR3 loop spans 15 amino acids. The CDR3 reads CASSLAGQLQETQYF. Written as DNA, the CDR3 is TGTGCCAGCAGCTTAGCGGGACAGCTCCAAGAGACCCAGTACTTC.

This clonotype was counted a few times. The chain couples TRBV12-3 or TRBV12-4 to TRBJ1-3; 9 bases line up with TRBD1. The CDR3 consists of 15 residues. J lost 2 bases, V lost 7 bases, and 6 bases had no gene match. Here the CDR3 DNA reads TGTGCCAGCACTTCGGACAGGGGCGCTGGAAACACCATATATTTT. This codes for CASTSDRGAGNTIYF.